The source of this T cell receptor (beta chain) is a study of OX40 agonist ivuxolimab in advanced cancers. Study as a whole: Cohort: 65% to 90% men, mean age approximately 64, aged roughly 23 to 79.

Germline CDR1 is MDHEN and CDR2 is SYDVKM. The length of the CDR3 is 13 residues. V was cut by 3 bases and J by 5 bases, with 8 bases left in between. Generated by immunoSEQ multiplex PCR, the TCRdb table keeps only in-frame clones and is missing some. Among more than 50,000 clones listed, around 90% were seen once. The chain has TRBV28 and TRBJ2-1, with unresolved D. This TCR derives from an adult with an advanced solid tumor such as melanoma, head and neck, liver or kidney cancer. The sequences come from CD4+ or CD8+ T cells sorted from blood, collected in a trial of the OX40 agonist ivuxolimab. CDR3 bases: TGTGCCAGCAGTTTTCCCGTTGACAATGAGCAGTTCTTC. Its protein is CASSFPVDNEQFF.